This T cell receptor (beta chain) was found in a study of T cell responses to AZD1222 COVID-19 vaccine. V was clipped by 4 bases and J by 7 bases; unmatched bases: 5. Germline V gene lookup returns CDR1 LNHDA and CDR2 SQIVND (reference sequence). The CDR3 is made up of 13 amino acids. Only in-frame clones appear in the TCRdb table, and some are missing; sequencing was by immunoSEQ multiplex PCR. Of 190,000 or so clones in the sample, approximately 90% were seen once. Sequenced here: peripheral blood, sampled 28 days after the second AZD1222 dose. The chain links TRBV19 to TRBJ2-7; 9 bases are shared with TRBD1. This TCR was recovered from an adult who received the AZD1222 COVID-19 vaccine. The CDR3 region is CASSTTGGYEQYF. CDR3 nucleotide sequence: TGTGCCAGTAGTACGACAGGGGGTTATGAGCAGTACTTC.